These 27 T cell receptor beta chains were all obtained from the same sample, sequenced in a study of blood T cell repertoires in COVID-19. Profiled with immunoSEQ multiplex PCR; TCRdb holds only in-frame clones, not every one. The sample shows 150,000 to 200,000 clones, approximately 91% of them seen only once. Sequencing was done on a sample of PBMCs or T cells enriched from blood (not recorded which). The origin of the receptors is a woman in her late teens or twenties who had recovered from COVID-19.

The DNA of the CDR3 is TGTGCCAGCAGTTTAATCGAAGAGACCCAGTACTTC. This translates into CASSLIEETQYF. This chain uses TRBV12-3 or TRBV12-4 with TRBJ2-5; D is unresolved. Trimming stripped 2 bases from V and 3 bases from J, with 4 bases between. This CDR3 is built from 12 residues.

This rearrangement joins TRBV28 to TRBJ2-7; a possible D gene is TRBD2 (5 bases). Trimming took off 6 bases at V and 2 bases at J, with 8 bases between the two ends. Germline V gene sequence: CDR1 MDHEN, CDR2 SYDVKM. The CDR3 runs to 12 residues. CDR3 residues: CASRDFAYEQYF. The CDR3 region has the DNA TGTGCCAGCAGGGACTTCGCCTACGAGCAGTACTTC.

The chain carries TRBV9 and TRBJ2-6; 7 bases align to TRBD2. The CDR3 length is 15 residues. J was trimmed by 3 bases and V by 4 bases; bases with no gene match: 4. CDR1 is SGDLS, CDR2 YYNGEE, per germline. For the CDR3, the DNA is TGTGCCAGCAGCTCAGCGGGGTTTGGGGCCAACGTCCTGACTTTC. Its translation is CASSSAGFGANVLTF.

This clone came up a few times. This sequence joins TRBV28 and TRBJ1-5; D is perhaps TRBD1 (6 bases). Deletions cut 5 bases from V and 6 bases from J, with 11 bases between. The CDR3 contains 13 residues. Germline V gene lookup returns CDR1 MDHEN and CDR2 SYDVKM. The CDR3 coding sequence is TGTGCCAGCAGTCTAAGGGGGAGTCAGCCCCAGCATTTT. Amino acid sequence: CASSLRGSQPQHF.

The chain employs TRBV9 and TRBJ2-6, with no clear D. Germline V gene lookup returns CDR1 SGDLS and CDR2 YYNGEE. There are 15 residues in the CDR3. The V end was cut by 1 base, the J end by 0 bases, with 5 bases between. The CDR3 region is CASSVKSSGANVLTF. The DNA for the CDR3 is TGTGCCAGCAGCGTAAAGAGCTCTGGGGCCAACGTCCTGACTTTC.

The V call is TRBV7-3, the J call TRBJ2-1; D unclear. CDR3 length: 13 amino acids. From germline, CDR1 is SGHTA and CDR2 FQGTGA. Trimming took 1 base from V and 7 from J, leaving 8 bases between them. The CDR3 here is CASSLSLMNEQFF. DNA for the CDR3: TGTGCCAGCAGCTTAAGTCTAATGAATGAGCAGTTCTTC.

This clone was picked up a small number of times. The CDR3: CASSGLGGTAGYTF. CDR3 bases: TGTGCCAGCAGTGGTCTGGGTGGGACTGCGGGCTACACCTTC. The chain has TRBV25-1 and TRBJ1-2; possibly TRBD1 for D (5 bases). CDR1 MGHDK and CDR2 SYGVNS come from the germline V gene. The CDR3 covers 14 residues. V lost 4 bases, J lost 8 bases, and 17 bases lay in between.

The V call is TRBV4-2, the J call TRBJ2-1, with D possibly being TRBD2 (6 bases). There are 14 residues in the CDR3. V was clipped by 0 bases and J by 6 bases, with 9 bases between them. The germline gives CDR1 LGHNA, CDR2 YNFKEQ. The CDR3 loop reads CASSQETRSNEQFF. The CDR3 DNA follows: TGTGCCAGCAGCCAAGAGACTAGAAGCAATGAGCAGTTCTTC.

J is TRBJ2-3 and V is TRBV28, with D possibly being TRBD2 (6 bases). Per germline, CDR1 MDHEN and CDR2 SYDVKM. V lost 5 bases, J lost 5 bases, and 11 bases lay in between. CDR3 length equals 13 residues. CDR3 DNA sequence: TGTGCCAGCAGTACGCTGGGGGGAGATACGCAGTATTTT. Translated: CASSTLGGDTQYF.

This chain uses TRBV6-1 with TRBJ1-6; 9 nucleotides align to TRBD1. Germline V gene data show CDR1 as MNHNS and CDR2 as SASEGT. The CDR3 length is 17 residues. Trimming cost V 4 bases and J 8 bases; bases outside gene matches: 12. The CDR3 spells CASSVNPPGTGYSPLHF. DNA for the CDR3: TGTGCCAGCAGTGTAAACCCTCCCGGGACAGGGTATTCACCCCTCCACTTT.

This sequence joins TRBV6-5 and TRBJ2-7; tentative D call: TRBD2 (7 bases). Looked up from germline, CDR1 is MNHEY and CDR2 is SVGAGI. V lost 5 bases to trimming and J lost 3 bases, with 17 bases between them. CDR3 length: 15 amino acids. CDR3 in amino acids: CASSLSSGGGYEQYF. CDR3 coding DNA: TGTGCCAGCAGTCTCTCTAGCGGAGGGGGCTACGAGCAGTACTTC.

The gene calls are TRBV27 and TRBJ2-2; TRBD1 agrees at 7 bases. CDR3 length: 14 amino acids. The germline V gene has CDR1 MNHEY and CDR2 SMNVEV (reference sequence). V was clipped by 5 bases and J by 7 bases; unmatched bases: 7. The CDR3 DNA is TGTGCCAGCAGTCTAAACAGGGGTGACGGGGAGCTGTTTTTT. Translation: CASSLNRGDGELFF.

In this sample, this clone turned up a few times. This chain connects TRBV29-1 to TRBJ1-2; a possible D gene is TRBD1 (6 bases). In germline, CDR1 is SQVTM, CDR2 ANQGSEA. CDR3 length: 12 residues. V was pared by 5 bases and J by 4 bases, with 11 bases between. The CDR3 is CSVFGTPYGYTF. The CDR3 DNA is TGCAGCGTTTTCGGGACACCCTATGGCTACACCTTC. The full variable domain, its missing parts supplied by reference TRBV29-1 and TRBJ1-2, is SAVISQKPSRDICQRGTSLTIQCQVDSQVTMMFWYRQQPGQSLTLIATANQGSEATYESGFVIDKFPISRPNLTFSTLTVSNMSPEDSSIYLCSVFGTPYGYTFGSGTRLTVV.

V gene TRBV27 combines with J gene TRBJ2-7, with D possibly matching TRBD1 (8 bases). Germline V gene sequence: CDR1 MNHEY, CDR2 SMNVEV (reference sequence). This CDR3 has 13 amino acids. CDR3 residues: CVIGGQGADEQYF. CDR3 DNA sequence: TGTGTAATCGGGGGGCAGGGGGCCGACGAGCAGTACTTC.

This chain uses TRBV7-3 with TRBJ2-1, with 7 bases identical to TRBD2. CDR1 and CDR2 (germline): SGHTA, FQGTGA. Trimming cost V 2 bases and J 7 bases; bases outside gene matches: 8. The length of the CDR3 is 15 residues. CDR3 in DNA: TGTGCCAGCAGCTTAGGGGCGGGAGTTCTGAATGAGCAGTTCTTC. This encodes CASSLGAGVLNEQFF.

The chain couples TRBV21-1 to TRBJ2-5; the table's D call, TRBD1, was not checked against the DNA. TRBV21-1 is recorded as a pseudogene. This CDR3 has 17 residues. CDR3 amino acids: CASSKGFRVGCQETQYF. For the CDR3, the DNA is TGTGCCAGCAGCAAAGGGTTCAGGGTAGGATGTCAAGAGACCCAGTACTTC.

The genes are TRBV27 and TRBJ1-2, with D maybe TRBD1 (5 bases). The CDR3 spans 14 residues. V lost 4 bases and J lost 4, with 13 bases in between. CDR1 MNHEY and CDR2 SMNVEV come from the germline V gene (reference sequence). CDR3 coding DNA: TGTGCCAGCAGTTCCCAGGGTCCTGGCTATGGCTACACCTTC. Residues: CASSSQGPGYGYTF.

The V call is TRBV20-1, the J call TRBJ2-7; TRBD2 might be the D (5 bases). Trimming shortened V by 3 bases and J by 4 bases, and 13 bases separated the two germline ends. CDR1 is DFQATT and CDR2 is SNEGSKA in the germline V gene (reference sequence). The CDR3 has 13 residues. In nucleotides, the CDR3 is TGCAGTGCTAGTCGGGAACCGTCTTACGAGCAGTACTTC. This sequence encodes CSASREPSYEQYF.

V is TRBV6-5 and J is TRBJ2-1; no clear D. Germline CDR1 and CDR2: MNHEY and SVGAGI. The CDR3 is made up of 14 amino acids. Between the trimmed V and J ends, which lost 1 base and 6 bases, there was a span of 10 bases. The CDR3 spells CASSYFALSNEQFF. CDR3 nucleotides: TGTGCCAGCAGTTACTTCGCACTGTCCAATGAGCAGTTCTTC.

This clone was recorded only once. The gene calls are TRBV4-1 and TRBJ2-1; maybe TRBD2 (5 bases). CDR1 is MGHRA, CDR2 YSYEKL, per germline. This CDR3 has 14 residues. V was trimmed by 4 bases and J by 4 bases, leaving 11 bases between them. The CDR3 spells CASSPLGGYNEQFF. CDR3 in DNA: TGCGCCAGCAGCCCCCTGGGCGGGTACAATGAGCAGTTCTTC.

This clone was found a few times. The chain employs TRBV7-2 and TRBJ2-7, with 10 bases lining up with TRBD2. This CDR3 region has 13 residues. V lost 5 bases and J lost 5; bases outside the gene matches: 3. Per the germline V gene, CDR1 is SGHTA and CDR2 is FQGNSA. CDR3 sequence reads: CASSPGLANEQYF. The CDR3 DNA sequence: TGTGCCAGCAGCCCGGGACTAGCGAACGAGCAGTACTTC.

The chain links TRBV2 to TRBJ2-1, with TRBD1 as a possible D gene (5 bases). The V end lost 8 bases, the J end lost 9 bases, and 17 bases lay between the germline ends. The germline V gene has CDR1 SNHLY and CDR2 FYNNEI. There are 13 residues in the CDR3. CDR3 in DNA: TGTGCCAGCGAAGCGTCTGACCAGGGTGAGCAGTTCTTC. Amino acid sequence: CASEASDQGEQFF.

V is TRBV7-3 and J is TRBJ2-2; 7 nucleotides agree with TRBD2. Germline V lookup: CDR1 SGHTA, CDR2 FQGTGA. The V segment lost 4 bases and the J segment 1 base; nucleotides outside the gene matches: 9. The CDR3 length is 17 residues. The CDR3 spells CASSSAPGLKNTGELFF. Written as DNA, the CDR3 is TGTGCCAGCAGCTCCGCCCCGGGACTAAAGAACACCGGGGAGCTGTTTTTT. Full variable domain (rest looked up from reference TRBV7-3 and TRBJ2-2): GAGVSQTPSNKVTEKGKYVELRCDPISGHTALYWYRQSLGQGPEFLIYFQGTGAADDSGLPNDRFFAVRPEGSVSTLKIQRTERGDSAVYLCASSSAPGLKNTGELFFGEGSRLTVL.

The count of this clone is one. The V gene is TRBV19, the J gene TRBJ1-2; perhaps TRBD1 as D (6 bases). The germline gives CDR1 LNHDA, CDR2 SQIVND (reference sequence). This CDR3 region has 15 residues. Trimming took 4 bases from V and 8 from J, leaving 20 bases between them. The CDR3 coding sequence is TGTGCCAGTAGTACAACCCCCCCAGGGGCCAACGGCTACACCTTC. This sequence encodes CASSTTPPGANGYTF.

CDR3 region: CATQLSGANVLTF. The CDR3 DNA is TGTGCCACCCAATTGTCTGGGGCCAACGTCCTGACTTTC. V and J are TRBV27 and TRBJ2-6; D remains unclear. Germline V lookup: CDR1 MNHEY, CDR2 SMNVEV (reference sequence). The germline V and J ends were trimmed by 10 bases and 1 base, with 8 bases remaining between them. This CDR3 spans 13 amino acids. The full variable domain, completed using reference TRBV27 and TRBJ2-6, is EAQVTQNPRYLITVTGKKLTVTCSQNMNHEYMSWYRQDPGLGLRQIYYSMNVEVTDKGDVPEGYKVSRKEKRNFPLILESPSPNQTSLYFCATQLSGANVLTFGAGSRLTVL.

The gene calls are TRBV5-1 and TRBJ2-1; no definite D call. Looked up from germline, CDR1 is SGHRS and CDR2 is YFSETQ. Trimming took 1 base from V and 8 from J, leaving 4 bases between them. The CDR3 loop spans 11 amino acids. CDR3 in amino acids: CASSLSYEQFF. In DNA, the CDR3 is TGCGCCAGCAGCTTGTCCTATGAGCAGTTCTTC. The variable domain in full, with the rest retrieved from reference TRBV5-1 and TRBJ2-1, is KAGVTQTPRYLIKTRGQQVTLSCSPISGHRSVSWYQQTPGQGLQFLFEYFSETQRNKGNFPGRFSGRQFSNSRSEMNVSTLELGDSALYLCASSLSYEQFFGPGTRLTVL.

As regards this clone: This sample also contains other DNA sequences that code for the same CDR3. The DNA for the CDR3 is TGTGCCAGCAGCCTTGACGGGGGTCAGCCCCAGCATTTT. Residues: CASSLDGGQPQHF. The chain recombines TRBV5-4 with TRBJ1-5; weak D call: TRBD1 (5 bases). The CDR3 is made up of 13 amino acids. The germline CDR1 and CDR2 sequences are SGHNT and YYREEE (reference sequence). V was shortened by 4 bases and J by 6 bases, with 11 bases between the two germline ends.